The 20 T cell receptor beta chains below were found in one sample sequenced in a study of T cells in Graves' hyperthyroidism and ophthalmopathy. Amplified regions were TCR beta CDR3 sequences from RNA transcripts. HTBI primers were used for first-round RT-PCR of the TCR CDR3. TCRdb redid the calling of the multiplex PCR reads with MiXCR, one entry per CDR3 protein. Among fewer than 500,000 distinct CDR3 sequences listed, 14% to 15% were seen once. The sequencing input was blood. The receptors here all came from a man younger than 35 with Graves' ophthalmopathy.

This clonotype was counted at least ten times. The rearrangement joins TRBV7-8 to TRBJ1-2, with TRBD1 as a possible D gene (5 bases). Trimming shortened V by 1 base and J by 1 base, and 10 bases separated the two germline ends. CDR3 length equals 15 residues. CDR1 SGHVS and CDR2 FQNEAQ come from the germline V gene. The CDR3 DNA follows: TGTGCCAGCAGCTTAGGGTCCCAGGGTAACTATGGCTACACCTTC. Its translation: CASSLGSQGNYGYTF.

This clonotype was observed many times. This sequence joins TRBV2 and TRBJ2-1, with D perhaps assigned TRBD1 or TRBD2 (5 bases each). The CDR3 consists of 13 residues. Deletions cut 8 bases from V and 1 base from J, with 9 bases between. Germline V gene lookup returns CDR1 SNHLY and CDR2 FYNNEI. CDR3 in DNA: TGTGCCAGCGACTGGGGGTCCTACAATGAGCAGTTCTTC. It specifies CASDWGSYNEQFF.

This clonotype occurred a few times. The chain uses TRBV4-1 and TRBJ2-3; unclear D gene. Trimming pared 0 bases from V and 4 bases from J, leaving 8 bases between. Germline values: CDR1 MGHRA, CDR2 YSYEKL. The CDR3 extends over 14 amino acids. The chain's CDR3 is CASSQEDAPDTQYF. CDR3 sequence (DNA): TGCGCCAGCAGCCAAGAAGACGCCCCAGATACGCAGTATTTT.

The CDR3 DNA follows: TGCAGTGCTAGAGGCATGGGCGGGAGGGCCCAAGGCGAGCAGTACTTC. Protein product: CSARGMGGRAQGEQYF. The chain carries TRBV20-1 and TRBJ2-7, with TRBD2 identical over 9 bases. The CDR3 loop spans 16 amino acids. CDR1 DFQATT and CDR2 SNEGSKA come from the germline V gene (reference sequence). V gave up 1 base and J gave up 6 bases; unmatched junction bases: 13.

V and J are TRBV19 and TRBJ2-3; 12 bases fit TRBD2. V was clipped by 7 bases and J by 0 bases; unmatched bases: 8. The CDR3 sequence is 17 residues long. From germline, CDR1 is LNHDA and CDR2 SQIVND (reference sequence). The CDR3 DNA reads TGTGCCAGTATCCGGACTAGCGGGACGGGTAGCACAGATACGCAGTATTTT. Protein sequence: CASIRTSGTGSTDTQYF. Combining the CDR3 with reference TRBV19 and TRBJ2-3 gives the whole variable domain DGGITQSPKYLFRKEGQNVTLSCEQNLNHDAMYWYRQDPGQGLRLIYYSQIVNDFQKGDIAEGYSVSREKKESFPLTVTSAQKNPTAFYLCASIRTSGTGSTDTQYFGPGTRLTVL.

This sequence joins TRBV7-9 and TRBJ1-4, with D tentatively TRBD1 (5 bases). The CDR3 covers 15 residues. Germline V gene sequence: CDR1 SEHNR, CDR2 FQNEAQ (reference sequence). Trimming stripped 1 base from V and 5 bases from J, with 11 bases between. The CDR3 region has the DNA TGTGCCAGCAGCTTAGAGGGACGGTTGAATGAAAAACTGTTTTTT. Residues: CASSLEGRLNEKLFF.

At least ten counts were recorded for this clonotype. The chain recombines TRBV28 with TRBJ1-5, with 7 bases aligning to TRBD1. V gave up 6 bases and J gave up 3 bases; unmatched junction bases: 2. CDR3 length: 13 amino acids. The germline V gene encodes CDR1 MDHEN and CDR2 SYDVKM. CDR3 DNA sequence: TGTGCCAGCAGACAGGGGAACAATCAGCCCCAGCATTTT. This gives the protein CASRQGNNQPQHF.

The genes are TRBV9 and TRBJ1-2; D may be TRBD1 (6 bases). Germline-derived CDR1 and CDR2 are SGDLS and YYNGEE. Trimming left V 4 bases short and J 3 bases short, with 19 bases between. The CDR3 covers 16 residues. The CDR3 region is CASSPRETRGDYGYTF. The DNA of the CDR3 is TGTGCCAGCAGCCCCAGGGAGACCAGGGGTGACTATGGCTACACCTTC.

The rearrangement joins TRBV6-1 to TRBJ1-6; D unresolved. Germline CDR1 and CDR2: MNHNS and SASEGT. Trimming cost V 1 base and J 10 bases, with 14 bases left between them. CDR3 length: 15 amino acids. CDR3 residues: CASSEEGGFRSPLHF. The DNA of the CDR3 is TGTGCCAGCAGTGAAGAGGGAGGATTCAGATCACCCCTCCACTTT.

This clonotype was observed a handful of times. The J gene is TRBJ2-3, the V gene TRBV12-3 or TRBV12-4, with D unresolved. V was trimmed by 3 bases and J by 2 bases, leaving 12 bases between them. The CDR3 is 15 amino acids. Here the CDR3 DNA reads TGTGCCAGCAGTTTGACGGGCTTGAACACAGATACGCAGTATTTT. Translated: CASSLTGLNTDTQYF.

This clonotype has a count of ten or more. The rearrangement uses TRBV18 and TRBJ2-1; D is unclear. Germline CDR1 KGHSH, CDR2 LQKENI. V gave up 2 bases and J gave up 7 bases, with 9 bases separating them. The CDR3 extends over 13 amino acids. CDR3 sequence (DNA): TGTGCCAGCTCACCAGCCCCGACGAATGAGCAGTTCTTC. Protein: CASSPAPTNEQFF. Complete variable domain (other parts from reference TRBV18 and TRBJ2-1): NAGVMQNPRHLVRRRGQEARLRCSPMKGHSHVYWYRQLPEEGLKFMVYLQKENIIDESGMPKERFSAEFPKEGPSILRIQQVVRGDSAAYFCASSPAPTNEQFFGPGTRLTVL.

This clonotype was picked up a small number of times. The gene calls are TRBV7-8 and TRBJ2-2; no clear D gene. CDR3 length: 20 amino acids. Deletions cut 2 bases from V and 3 bases from J, with 25 bases between. The V gene's germline CDR1 is SGHVS and CDR2 FQNEAQ. In DNA, the CDR3 is TGTGCCAGCAGCTTACCCCCAATTGGGCAGGTGGTTGAGGACACCGGGGAGCTGTTTTTT. It codes for CASSLPPIGQVVEDTGELFF. The full variable domain, completed using reference TRBV7-8 and TRBJ2-2, is GAGVSQSPRYKVAKRGQDVALRCDPISGHVSLFWYQQALGQGPEFLTYFQNEAQLDKSGLPSDRFFAERPEGSVSTLKIQRTQQEDSAVYLCASSLPPIGQVVEDTGELFFGEGSRLTVL.

The chain is built from TRBV6-5 and TRBJ2-4; tentative D call: TRBD1 (6 bases). The CDR3 consists of 15 residues. Germline V gives CDR1 MNHEY, CDR2 SVGAGI. Trimming left V 2 bases short and J 8 bases short, with 16 bases between. CDR3 nucleotides: TGTGCCAGCAGTTACAGGGCCTCACAGGGAGACATTCAGTACTTC. Amino acids: CASSYRASQGDIQYF.

Only a few counts were recorded for this clonotype. The J gene is TRBJ1-6, the V gene TRBV7-9, with D perhaps TRBD1 (6 bases). The germline V and J ends were trimmed by 3 bases and 7 bases, with 19 bases remaining between them. Per germline, CDR1 SEHNR and CDR2 FQNEAQ (reference sequence). The CDR3 length is 17 residues. The CDR3 nucleotides are TGTGCCAGCAGCTTGGTTGGCAACCCGACAGGCAATTCACCCCTCCACTTT. Translating it yields CASSLVGNPTGNSPLHF.

Comments on this clonotype: A read error may account for a junction end that differs from germline. This chain connects TRBV19 to TRBJ2-1; possible D gene TRBD2, 6 bases. The CDR3 is 13 residues long. CDR1 and CDR2 (germline): LNHDA, SQIVND (reference sequence). The CDR3 DNA reads as TGTGCCAGTAGTAATAGCGGAAGAAATGGGCAGTTCTTC. This translates into CASSNSGRNGQFF.

The table lists this clonotype with many counts. This chain joins TRBV24-1 and TRBJ2-7; D not resolved. Germline CDR1 KGHDR, CDR2 SFDVKD. The CDR3 runs to 13 residues. V was trimmed by 5 bases and J by 1 base, leaving 8 bases between them. The CDR3 region is CATSAQTSYEQYF. In nucleotides, the CDR3 is TGTGCCACCAGTGCACAGACGTCCTACGAGCAGTACTTC.

The V gene is TRBV30, the J gene TRBJ1-3; D unresolved. Per germline, CDR1 GTSNPN and CDR2 SVGIG (reference sequence). CDR3 length: 15 residues. The V and J ends lost 5 bases and 0 bases respectively, with 14 bases between them. The CDR3 DNA is TGTGCCTGGTCTCAACTTCCGAGCTCTGGAAACACCATATATTTT. Its translation is CAWSQLPSSGNTIYF.

This clonotype was seen repeatedly, ten times or more. The gene calls are TRBV20-1 and TRBJ1-1; tentative D call: TRBD1 (5 bases). The V gene lost 4 bases and the J gene lost 0 bases, with 12 bases spanning the gap. CDR3 length equals 14 residues. Looked up from germline, CDR1 is DFQATT and CDR2 is SNEGSKA (reference sequence). The CDR3 protein is CSATHRRVNTEAFF. As DNA, the CDR3 is TGCAGTGCTACCCACAGGAGGGTGAACACTGAAGCTTTCTTT.

The gene calls are TRBV9 and TRBJ2-3, with D unresolved. Germline values: CDR1 SGDLS, CDR2 YYNGEE. V lost 1 base and J 4 bases, leaving 25 bases between the germline ends. The CDR3 is made up of 19 amino acids. The CDR3 spells CASSVRIGPSTDTPDTQYF. In DNA form, the CDR3 reads TGTGCCAGCAGCGTACGTATCGGGCCCTCTACAGATACGCCAGATACGCAGTATTTT.

The V call is TRBV5-4, the J call TRBJ1-2; the D is unclear. V dropped 4 bases and J dropped 4 bases, with 20 bases sitting between them. The CDR3 consists of 16 residues. Germline lookup yields CDR1 SGHNT and CDR2 YYREEE (reference sequence). CDR3: CASSTQKPITGYGYTF. In DNA, the CDR3 is TGTGCCAGCAGCACGCAAAAACCCATCACCGGCTATGGCTACACCTTC. Full variable domain (rest looked up from reference TRBV5-4 and TRBJ1-2): ETGVTQSPTHLIKTRGQQVTLRCSSQSGHNTVSWYQQALGQGPQFIFQYYREEENGRGNFPPRFSGLQFPNYSSELNVNALELDDSALYLCASSTQKPITGYGYTFGSGTRLTVV.